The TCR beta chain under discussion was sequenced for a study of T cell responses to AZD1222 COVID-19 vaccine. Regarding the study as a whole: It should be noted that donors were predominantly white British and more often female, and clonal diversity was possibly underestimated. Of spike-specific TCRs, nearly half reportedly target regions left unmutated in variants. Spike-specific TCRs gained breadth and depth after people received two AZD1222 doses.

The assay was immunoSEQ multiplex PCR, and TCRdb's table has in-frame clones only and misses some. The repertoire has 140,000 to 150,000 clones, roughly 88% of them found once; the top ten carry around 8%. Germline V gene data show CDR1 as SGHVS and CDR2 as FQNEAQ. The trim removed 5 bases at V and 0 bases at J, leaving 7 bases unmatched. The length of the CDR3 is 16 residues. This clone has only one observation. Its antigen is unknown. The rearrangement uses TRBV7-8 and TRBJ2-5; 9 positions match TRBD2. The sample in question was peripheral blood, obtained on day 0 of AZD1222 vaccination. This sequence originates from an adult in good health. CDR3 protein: CASSKGLALYQETQYF. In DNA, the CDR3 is TGTGCCAGCAGCAAGGGACTAGCCTTGTACCAAGAGACCCAGTACTTC. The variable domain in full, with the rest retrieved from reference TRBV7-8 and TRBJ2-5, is GAGVSQSPRYKVAKRGQDVALRCDPISGHVSLFWYQQALGQGPEFLTYFQNEAQLDKSGLPSDRFFAERPEGSVSTLKIQRTQQEDSAVYLCASSKGLALYQETQYFGPGTRLLVL.